These 8 T cell receptor beta chains originate from one sample sequenced in a study of PD-1 blockade in classical Hodgkin lymphoma. Each and every patient relapsed after autologous stem cell transplantation, and patients got differing brentuximab vedotin exposure. TCRdb keeps only in-frame clones here, not all; method: immunoSEQ multiplex PCR. Of 50,000 or so clones listed, around 78% were seen once; the top ten hold about 15%. Here the sequenced sample was peripheral blood mononuclear cells (PBMCs), taken before the second cycle of nivolumab. The receptor source for this set is a human donor with classical Hodgkin lymphoma.

The chain combines TRBV29-1 with TRBJ2-7; a possible D gene is TRBD1 (6 bases). Germline V gene data show CDR1 as SQVTM and CDR2 as ANQGSEA. There are 11 residues in the CDR3. V was clipped by 8 bases and J by 6 bases, with 14 bases between them. Written as DNA, the CDR3 is TGCAGCACGAGAGGGGGTTCCGAGCAGTACTTC. Residues: CSTRGGSEQYF.

The gene calls are TRBV28 and TRBJ1-2; the D gene is possibly TRBD1 (5 bases). Trimming took 1 base from V and 0 from J, leaving 9 bases between them. This CDR3 comprises 15 residues. Germline V gene lookup returns CDR1 MDHEN and CDR2 SYDVKM. The CDR3 DNA is TGTGCCAGCAGTTTATCGGGGACCTCTAACTATGGCTACACCTTC. Translation: CASSLSGTSNYGYTF.

This sequence joins TRBV10-3 and TRBJ1-1; D call uncertain. The CDR3 contains 12 residues. Per the germline V gene, CDR1 is ENHRY and CDR2 is SYGVKD. V was trimmed by 5 bases and J by 4 bases, leaving 8 bases between them. CDR3 protein: CAISSGLTEAFF. The DNA for the CDR3 is TGTGCCATCAGTTCAGGCCTCACTGAAGCTTTCTTT.

The V gene is TRBV14, the J gene TRBJ2-7, with D unclear. Trimming removed 0 bases from V and 4 bases from J, with 13 bases in between. This CDR3 spans 15 amino acids. Germline CDR1 reads SGHDN; CDR2 reads FVKESK. The CDR3: CASSQDTGRLYEQYF. The CDR3 nucleotides read TGTGCCAGCAGCCAAGATACGGGCAGGTTATACGAGCAGTACTTC.

This clone was observed a handful of times. The rearrangement uses TRBV6-5 and TRBJ1-2; no definite D call. Deletions cut 5 bases from V and 7 bases from J, with 11 bases between. The V gene's germline CDR1 is MNHEY and CDR2 SVGAGI. This CDR3 region has 12 residues. CDR3 sequence (DNA): TGTGCCAGCAGTCCTGGGATGGGTGGCTACACCTTC. Protein product: CASSPGMGGYTF.

This clone was detected only once. The chain has TRBV27 and TRBJ2-5; 9 positions agree with TRBD2. From germline, CDR1 is MNHEY and CDR2 SMNVEV (reference sequence). The CDR3 length is 18 residues. Losses at the gene ends were 3 bases for V and 4 bases for J; bases not matched to a gene: 15. CDR3 sequence: CASSLAPSLAGARETQYF. CDR3 nucleotide sequence: TGTGCCAGCAGTTTGGCCCCCAGCTTAGCGGGAGCAAGAGAGACCCAGTACTTC.

V and J are TRBV6-6 and TRBJ2-7; the D gene is possibly TRBD1 (6 bases). Germline CDR1 is MNHNY and CDR2 is SVGAGI (reference sequence). The CDR3 runs 14 residues. V lost 4 bases and J lost 4, with 14 bases in between. The DNA for the CDR3 is TGTGCCAGCAGTTCCTTGGACAGCGCTTACGAGCAGTACTTC. This codes for CASSSLDSAYEQYF.

This clone showed up just a few times. The chain links TRBV27 to TRBJ1-1; TRBD1 is a possible D gene (5 bases). From germline, CDR1 is MNHEY and CDR2 SMNVEV (reference sequence). The CDR3 covers 14 residues. V was cut by 2 bases and J by 5 bases, with 12 bases left in between. DNA of the CDR3: TGTGCCAGCAGTTTACAGGGAGGAGGGACTGAAGCTTTCTTT. Its translation is CASSLQGGGTEAFF.